This paragraph covers one T cell receptor beta chain sequence. Its antigen is not identified. As part of sample collection, lesional scalp punch biopsies and peripheral blood were taken from alopecia areata patients. This CDR3 region has 15 residues. Germline assignment: CDR1 GTSNPN and CDR2 SVGIG (reference sequence). V lost 8 bases and J 3 bases, leaving 22 bases between the germline ends. The sample comes from a study of CD8+ T cells in alopecia areata. Study summary: A 6-month period off drug followed tofacitinib, which lasted 6 to 18 months. Overall study findings and caveats: Scalp lesions, especially in alopecia totalis/universalis, had higher clonality than normal scalp.

RNA, once extracted, was reverse transcribed into cDNA for use as the sequencing template. TCRdb keeps only in-frame clones here, not all; method: immunoSEQ multiplex PCR. The sample lists about 19,000 clones, around 66% occurring once. The chain is built from TRBV30 and TRBJ2-5; maybe TRBD1 (5 bases). This material consisted of skin, taken at week 0. The receptor's source is a human donor with alopecia areata. The CDR3 loop is CAITRPGSIKETQYF. In DNA, the CDR3 is TGTGCCATTACGCGGCCAGGGTCAATTAAAGAGACCCAGTACTTC.